Listed below are T cell receptor beta chains from one sample, sequenced in a study of technical replicates of blood from a handful of donors. Only in-frame clones appear in the TCRdb table, and some are missing; sequencing was by immunoSEQ multiplex PCR. The profile covers roughly 81,000 clones, with roughly 97% appearing a single time and over 0.15% taken by the ten largest. The sample was T cells isolated from PBMCs. The receptors come from a human donor in good health. Each CDR3 is given with its conserved first and last residue. A D gene is named only where the DNA matches it firmly. Clone size is shown for a subset of rows, as once, few, many or a class of expanded clone.

d_call	j_call	v_call	clone_size	cdr3_aa	cdr3_nt
NA	TRBJ1-4	TRBV9	NA	CASSVQGRGEKLFF	TGTGCCAGCAGCGTACAGGGGAGGGGTGAAAAACTGTTTTTT
NA	TRBJ1-5	TRBV25-1	NA	CASRVHPAGQHF	TGTGCCAGCAGAGTCCACCCCGCCGGCCAGCATTTT
NA	TRBJ1-6	TRBV5-1	NA	CASSFGQTNSPLHF	TGCGCCAGCAGCTTCGGACAGACAAATTCACCCCTCCACTTT
TRBD1	TRBJ1-5	TRBV28	NA	CASSNRQGERQPQHF	TGTGCCAGCAGTAATCGACAGGGGGAGCGTCAGCCCCAGCATTTT
NA	TRBJ1-5	TRBV12-1	NA	CASSCSRGPTGNQPQHF	TGTGCCAGCAGTTGTTCGAGGGGGCCCACGGGCAATCAGCCCCAGCATTTT
TRBD2	TRBJ2-5	TRBV5-5	once	CASSLVGAGDGETQYF	TGTGCCAGCAGCTTGGTCGGAGCGGGGGATGGGGAGACCCAGTACTTC
NA	TRBJ2-7	TRBV11-3	NA	CASSLEGALYEQYF	TGTGCCAGCAGCTTAGAAGGGGCTCTCTACGAGCAGTACTTC
NA	TRBJ1-2	TRBV5-1	NA	CASSARRTDDNYGYTF	TGCGCCAGCAGCGCTAGGAGGACCGATGATAACTATGGCTACACCTTC
NA	TRBJ1-1	TRBV28	NA	CASSPSGSGTEAFF	TGTGCCAGCAGTCCATCAGGGTCTGGGACTGAAGCTTTCTTT
NA	TRBJ2-7	TRBV30	NA	CAWSSGVSYEQYF	TGTGCCTGGAGCTCAGGGGTCTCCTACGAGCAGTACTTC
NA	TRBJ1-6	TRBV11-2	NA	CASSQGSSYNSPLHF	TGTGCCAGCAGCCAAGGGAGCTCCTATAATTCACCCCTCCACTTT
NA	TRBJ2-1	TRBV19	NA	CASSIRTTYNEQFF	TGTGCCAGTAGTATTAGGACTACATACAATGAGCAGTTCTTC
NA	TRBJ2-2	TRBV15	NA	CATSVNRVTGELFF	TGTGCCACCAGCGTGAACAGGGTAACGGGGGAGCTGTTTTTT
NA	TRBJ2-3	TRBV5-4	once	CASSQSGGKSDTQYF	TGTGCCAGCAGCCAAAGTGGCGGGAAGTCAGATACGCAGTATTTT
NA	TRBJ2-6	TRBV5-5	NA	CASSKQGGGANVLTF	TGTGCCAGCAGCAAACAGGGTGGTGGGGCCAACGTCCTGACTTTC
NA	TRBJ1-1	TRBV14	NA	CASSQVGGRTEAFF	TGTGCCAGCAGCCAAGTTGGGGGCAGAACTGAAGCTTTCTTT
TRBD1	TRBJ1-1	TRBV29-1	NA	CSVEDIQGARTEAFF	TGCAGCGTTGAAGACATACAGGGGGCGCGGACTGAAGCTTTCTTT
TRBD1	TRBJ1-2	TRBV9	once	CASSGGDRDGGYTF	TGTGCCAGCAGCGGCGGGGACAGGGACGGTGGCTACACCTTC
TRBD2	TRBJ2-3	TRBV4-1	NA	CASSHPGGGTDTQYF	TGCGCCAGCAGCCACCCCGGCGGGGGAACAGATACGCAGTATTTT
NA	TRBJ2-7	TRBV11-2	once	CASSRRGTFRPAYEQYF	TGTGCCAGCAGCCGACGAGGGACTTTTCGGCCTGCCTACGAGCAGTACTTC
NA	TRBJ1-3	TRBV5-1	NA	CASSLAWSPSGNTIYF	TGCGCCAGCAGCTTGGCGTGGAGTCCCTCTGGAAACACCATATATTTT
NA	TRBJ1-1	TRBV12-2	NA	CASRLSNRSGVNTEAFF	TGTGCAAGTCGCTTAAGTAATAGGTCAGGGGTTAACACTGAAGCTTTCTTT
TRBD1	TRBJ1-4	TRBV7-9	NA	CASSRDRGREKLFF	TGTGCCAGCAGCCGGGACAGGGGGCGAGAAAAACTGTTTTTT
TRBD1	TRBJ2-7	TRBV7-8	NA	CASSLAAEGQGFYEQYF	TGTGCCAGCAGCTTAGCCGCTGAGGGACAGGGTTTCTACGAGCAGTACTTC
TRBD1	TRBJ2-7	TRBV28	once	CASSPYLGTGPYEQYF	TGTGCCAGCAGTCCTTATCTAGGGACAGGGCCGTACGAGCAGTACTTC
NA	TRBJ1-6	TRBV6-1	NA	CASSESRFHSPLHF	TGTGCCAGCAGTGAATCCAGGTTCCATTCACCCCTCCACTTT
NA	TRBJ1-4	TRBV7-9	NA	CAGAVATNEKLFF	TGTGCCGGTGCGGTCGCAACTAATGAAAAACTGTTTTTT
NA	TRBJ1-2	TRBV5-1	NA	CASSEEDSSYTF	TGCGCCAGCAGCGAAGAGGACTCTAGCTACACCTTC
TRBD1	TRBJ2-2	TRBV5-1	NA	CASSPGQGAFTGELFF	TGCGCCAGCAGCCCTGGACAGGGGGCATTCACCGGGGAGCTGTTTTTT
NA	TRBJ2-7	TRBV11-3	once	CASSLRGRDEQYF	TGTGCCAGCAGCTTAAGGGGCCGGGACGAGCAGTACTTC
TRBD1	TRBJ1-3	TRBV9	NA	CASSAGTVFSGNTIYF	TGTGCCAGCAGCGCGGGGACAGTGTTCTCTGGAAACACCATATATTTT
TRBD1	TRBJ1-2	TRBV2	NA	CLTGGIHGYTF	TGCCTGACAGGGGGCATTCATGGCTACACCTTC
TRBD1	TRBJ2-7	TRBV19	NA	CASSNPGQTYEQYF	TGTGCCAGTAGTAACCCGGGACAGACCTACGAGCAGTACTTC
TRBD2	TRBJ2-7	TRBV25-1	NA	CASSAPGGDYEQYF	TGTGCCAGCAGTGCTCCGGGAGGGGACTACGAGCAGTACTTC
NA	TRBJ2-5	TRBV5-1	once	CASSLGIVRTAQETQYF	TGCGCCAGCAGCTTAGGCATCGTTAGGACAGCACAAGAGACCCAGTACTTC
NA	TRBJ1-1	TRBV6-4	NA	CASSERVGNEAFF	TGTGCCAGCAGTGAGCGGGTCGGAAACGAAGCTTTCTTT
TRBD1	TRBJ2-1	TRBV2	NA	CASNTGTGYVFSYNEQFF	TGTGCCAGCAACACCGGGACAGGATACGTTTTCTCCTACAATGAGCAGTTCTTC
NA	TRBJ1-2	TRBV18	NA	CASGVTGTNYGYTF	TGTGCCAGCGGGGTGACAGGAACTAACTATGGCTACACCTTC
NA	TRBJ1-5	TRBV19	NA	CASRISNMPNQPQHF	TGTGCCAGTAGGATATCGAACATGCCCAATCAGCCCCAGCATTTT
NA	TRBJ1-2	TRBV5-1	NA	CASSRGAGASYGYTF	TGCGCCAGCAGCCGGGGGGCAGGGGCCAGCTATGGCTACACCTTC
NA	TRBJ1-2	TRBV6-5	once	CASNPQPGPYGYTF	TGTGCCAGCAATCCTCAACCGGGTCCCTATGGCTACACCTTC
TRBD1	TRBJ1-1	TRBV7-8	once	CASSLLPRARGRTEAFF	TGTGCCAGCAGCTTATTACCCAGGGCCAGGGGGCGGACTGAAGCTTTCTTT
TRBD1	TRBJ2-1	TRBV4-2	NA	CASSNPGQGYNEQFF	TGTGCCAGCAGCAATCCGGGACAGGGCTACAATGAGCAGTTCTTC
NA	TRBJ2-7	TRBV28	NA	CASSLDQGLDEQYF	TGTGCCAGCAGCCTAGACCAAGGACTCGACGAGCAGTACTTC
TRBD1	TRBJ1-1	TRBV11-2	NA	CASSGQGNTEAFF	TGTGCCAGCAGCGGACAGGGGAACACTGAAGCTTTCTTT